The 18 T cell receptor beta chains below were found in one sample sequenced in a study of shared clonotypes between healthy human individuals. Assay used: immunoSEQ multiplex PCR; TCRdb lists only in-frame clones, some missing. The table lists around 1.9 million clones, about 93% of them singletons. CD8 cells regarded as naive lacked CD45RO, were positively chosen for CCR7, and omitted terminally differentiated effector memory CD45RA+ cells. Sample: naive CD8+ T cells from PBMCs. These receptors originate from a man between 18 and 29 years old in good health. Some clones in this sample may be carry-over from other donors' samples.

The CDR3 loop reads CASTLAGSLPMNTEAFF. As DNA, the CDR3 is TGCGCCAGCACCCTAGCTGGATCTCTTCCGATGAACACTGAAGCTTTCTTT. This chain links TRBV4-1 with TRBJ1-1; no clear D gene. Germline CDR1 reads MGHRA; CDR2 reads YSYEKL. The CDR3 has 17 amino acids. The V gene lost 7 bases and the J gene lost 0 bases, with 21 bases spanning the gap.

CDR3 in DNA: TGTGCCAGCAGTGATGGACAGGGCCCCCCGGGCTACACCTTC. Its protein is CASSDGQGPPGYTF. J is TRBJ1-2 and V is TRBV6-1, with 8 bases matching TRBD1. In germline, CDR1 is MNHNS, CDR2 SASEGT. J gave up 8 bases and V 3 bases, and 8 bases lay outside the gene matches. The CDR3 has 14 amino acids.

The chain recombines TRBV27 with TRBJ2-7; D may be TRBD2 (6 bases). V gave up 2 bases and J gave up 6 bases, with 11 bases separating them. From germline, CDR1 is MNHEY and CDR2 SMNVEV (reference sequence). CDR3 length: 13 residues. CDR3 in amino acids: CASSLPGRGEQYF. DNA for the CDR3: TGTGCCAGCAGTTTACCGGGGCGGGGCGAGCAGTACTTC.

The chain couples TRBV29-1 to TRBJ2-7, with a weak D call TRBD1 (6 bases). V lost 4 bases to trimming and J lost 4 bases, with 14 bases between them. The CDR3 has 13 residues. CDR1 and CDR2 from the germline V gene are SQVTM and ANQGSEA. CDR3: CSVVGDNLYEQYF. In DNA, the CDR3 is TGCAGCGTTGTTGGGGACAATCTATACGAGCAGTACTTC.

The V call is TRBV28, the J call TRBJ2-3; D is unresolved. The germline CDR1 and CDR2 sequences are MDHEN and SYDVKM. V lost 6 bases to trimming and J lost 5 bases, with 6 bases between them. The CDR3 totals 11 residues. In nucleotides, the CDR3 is TGTGCCAGCAGGTCACGAGATACGCAGTATTTT. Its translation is CASRSRDTQYF.

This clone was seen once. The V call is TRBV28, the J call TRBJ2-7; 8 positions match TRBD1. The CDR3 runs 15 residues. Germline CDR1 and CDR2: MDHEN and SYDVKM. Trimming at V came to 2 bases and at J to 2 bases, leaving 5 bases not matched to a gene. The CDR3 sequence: CASSLGTGPTYEQYF. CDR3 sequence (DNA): TGTGCCAGCAGTTTAGGGACAGGCCCAACCTACGAGCAGTACTTC. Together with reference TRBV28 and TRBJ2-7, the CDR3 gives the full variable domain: DVKVTQSSRYLVKRTGEKVFLECVQDMDHENMFWYRQDPGLGLRLIYFSYDVKMKEKGDIPEGYSVSREKKERFSLILESASTNQTSMYLCASSLGTGPTYEQYFGPGTRLTVT.

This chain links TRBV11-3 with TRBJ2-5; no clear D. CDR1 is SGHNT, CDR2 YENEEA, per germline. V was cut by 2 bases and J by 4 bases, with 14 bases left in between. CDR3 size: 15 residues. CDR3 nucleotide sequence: TGTGCCAGCAGCTTACAACCATGGAGAGGAGAGACCCAGTACTTC. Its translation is CASSLQPWRGETQYF.

The CDR3, as DNA: TGTGCCAGCAGCTTGCTGGGGGAAAACCAAGAGACCCAGTACTTC. This translates into CASSLLGENQETQYF. This chain connects TRBV7-2 to TRBJ2-5, with D possibly called TRBD1 or TRBD2 (5 bases each). The V and J ends lost 3 bases and 0 bases respectively, with 11 bases between them. Germline CDR1 is SGHTA and CDR2 is FQGNSA. The CDR3 is 15 amino acids.

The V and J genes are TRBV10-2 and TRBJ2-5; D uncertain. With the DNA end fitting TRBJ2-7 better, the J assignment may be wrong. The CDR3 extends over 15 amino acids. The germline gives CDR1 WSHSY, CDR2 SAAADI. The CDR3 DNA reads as TGCGCCAGCAGTGAGTCTCGGAATCTGGCGTTCGAGCAGTACTTC. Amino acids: CASSESRNLAFEQYF.

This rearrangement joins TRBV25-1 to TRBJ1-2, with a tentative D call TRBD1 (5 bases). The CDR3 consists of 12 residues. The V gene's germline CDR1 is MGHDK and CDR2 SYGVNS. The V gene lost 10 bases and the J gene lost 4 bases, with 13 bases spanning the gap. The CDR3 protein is CATLDILYGYTF. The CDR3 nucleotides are TGTGCCACCCTGGACATACTCTATGGCTACACCTTC.

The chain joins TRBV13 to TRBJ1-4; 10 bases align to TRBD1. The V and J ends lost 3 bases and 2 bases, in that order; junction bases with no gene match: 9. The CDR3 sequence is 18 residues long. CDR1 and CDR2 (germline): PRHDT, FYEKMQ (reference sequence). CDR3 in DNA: TGTGCCAGCAGCTTCCGACAGGGGGCCCTGGGGACTAATGAAAAACTGTTTTTT. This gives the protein CASSFRQGALGTNEKLFF.

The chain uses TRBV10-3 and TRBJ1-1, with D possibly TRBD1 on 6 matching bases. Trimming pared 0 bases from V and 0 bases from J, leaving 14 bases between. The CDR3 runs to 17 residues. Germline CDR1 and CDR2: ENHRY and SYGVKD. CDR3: CAISESSQGLVNTEAFF. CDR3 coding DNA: TGTGCCATCAGTGAGTCGAGCCAGGGGCTGGTGAACACTGAAGCTTTCTTT.

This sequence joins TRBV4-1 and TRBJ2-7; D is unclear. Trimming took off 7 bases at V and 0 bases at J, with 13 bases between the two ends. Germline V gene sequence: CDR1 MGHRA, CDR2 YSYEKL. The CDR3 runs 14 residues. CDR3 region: CASTPFPSSYEQYF. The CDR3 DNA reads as TGCGCCAGCACCCCTTTCCCCAGCTCCTACGAGCAGTACTTC.

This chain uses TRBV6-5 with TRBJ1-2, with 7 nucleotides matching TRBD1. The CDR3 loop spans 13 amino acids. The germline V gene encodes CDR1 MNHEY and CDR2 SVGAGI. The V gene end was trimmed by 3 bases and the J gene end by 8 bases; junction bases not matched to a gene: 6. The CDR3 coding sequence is TGTGCCAGCAGTTATTATACAGGGGACGGCTACACCTTC. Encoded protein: CASSYYTGDGYTF.

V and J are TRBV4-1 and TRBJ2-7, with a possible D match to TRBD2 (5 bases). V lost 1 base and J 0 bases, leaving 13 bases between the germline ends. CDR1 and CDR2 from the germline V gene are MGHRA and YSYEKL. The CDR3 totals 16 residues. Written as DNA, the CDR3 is TGCGCCAGCAGCCAAGTTTCATCTAGCACCTCCTACGAGCAGTACTTC. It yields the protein CASSQVSSSTSYEQYF.

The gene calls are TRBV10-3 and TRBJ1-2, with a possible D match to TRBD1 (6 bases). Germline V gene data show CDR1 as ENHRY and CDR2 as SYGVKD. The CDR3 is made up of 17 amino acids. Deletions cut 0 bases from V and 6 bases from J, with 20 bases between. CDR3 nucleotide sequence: TGTGCCATCAGTGAGTCGAATTACGCAGGGGACGTGGATGGCTACACCTTC. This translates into CAISESNYAGDVDGYTF.

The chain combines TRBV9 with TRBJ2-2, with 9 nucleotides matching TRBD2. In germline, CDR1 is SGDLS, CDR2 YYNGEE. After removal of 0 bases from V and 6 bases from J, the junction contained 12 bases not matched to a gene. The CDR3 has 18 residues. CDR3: CASSVARGPSGKAGELFF. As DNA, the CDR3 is TGTGCCAGCAGCGTAGCCCGTGGGCCTAGCGGGAAAGCCGGGGAGCTGTTTTTT.

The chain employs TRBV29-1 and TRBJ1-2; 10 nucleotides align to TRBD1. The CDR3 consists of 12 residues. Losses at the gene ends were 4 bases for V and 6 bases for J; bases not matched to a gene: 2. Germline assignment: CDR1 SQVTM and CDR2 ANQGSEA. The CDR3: CSVGTGGDGYTF. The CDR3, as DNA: TGCAGCGTTGGGACAGGGGGGGATGGCTACACCTTC.